The 25 T cell receptor beta chains below were found in one sample sequenced in a study of T cells after yellow fever vaccination. TCRdb passed the 5' RACE reads through MiXCR, listing each CDR3 protein once. The table records over 65,000 distinct CDR3 sequences, approximately 12% of them present only once. The sample here was CD8+ T cells not binding an NS4B(214-222) dextramer, sorted from PBMCs, taken roughly 20 days after the first yellow fever vaccination. These receptors came from a man aged 18 to 29 who received the YFV17D yellow fever vaccine.

This clonotype was observed a handful of times. This chain joins TRBV5-1 and TRBJ2-1; 14 bases are a match to TRBD2. The V gene's germline CDR1 is SGHRS and CDR2 YFSETQ. V dropped 4 bases and J dropped 5; count of bases not matched to a gene: 2. This CDR3 comprises 15 residues. CDR3: CASSQGLAGDNEQFF. In DNA, the CDR3 is TGCGCCAGCAGCCAGGGACTAGCGGGGGACAATGAGCAGTTCTTC.

The genes are TRBV20-1 and TRBJ1-4; D gene ambiguous. The CDR3 has 14 amino acids. Germline assignment: CDR1 DFQATT and CDR2 SNEGSKA (reference sequence). The V and J ends lost 2 bases and 2 bases respectively, with 9 bases between them. The CDR3, as DNA: TGCAGTGCTAGATCTGGCCTTACTAATGAAAAACTGTTTTTT. Protein: CSARSGLTNEKLFF.

The table lists this clonotype with a few counts. The rearrangement links TRBV7-8 to TRBJ2-1; D might be TRBD2 (6 bases). Germline loops: CDR1 SGHVS, CDR2 FQNEAQ. The CDR3 consists of 17 residues. The V and J ends lost 1 base and 0 bases respectively, with 13 bases between them. The CDR3 loop reads CASSLVSRGGSYNEQFF. The CDR3 region has the DNA TGTGCCAGCAGCTTAGTAAGTAGGGGAGGCTCCTACAATGAGCAGTTCTTC.

There are a few counts of this clonotype. The chain joins TRBV4-1 to TRBJ2-3, with 8 nucleotides matching TRBD2. Looked up from germline, CDR1 is MGHRA and CDR2 is YSYEKL. V lost 1 base, J lost 2 bases, and 8 bases stayed unmatched. The CDR3 is 17 residues long. The CDR3 DNA is TGCGCCAGCAGCCAAGCTCCCTTAGCGGGGTTCACAGATACGCAGTATTTT. Protein product: CASSQAPLAGFTDTQYF.

In its sample, this clonotype was seen a few times. CDR3 nucleotides: TGTGCCAGCAGCTTAACTGTGGGGGCCTCCTACAATGAGCAGTTCTTC. The encoded protein is CASSLTVGASYNEQFF. The gene calls are TRBV7-3 and TRBJ2-1; maybe TRBD1 (6 bases). Looked up from germline, CDR1 is SGHTA and CDR2 is FQGTGA. This CDR3 has 16 residues. Between the trimmed V and J ends, which lost 0 bases and 0 bases, there was a span of 9 bases.

The CDR3 DNA reads TGTGCCAGCAGTTACTTCAGTACAGCTAACTATGGCTACACCTTC. It is translated as CASSYFSTANYGYTF. The chain combines TRBV6-2 or TRBV6-3 with TRBJ1-2; D not certain. The CDR3 is 15 amino acids. Trimming stripped 1 base from V and 0 bases from J, with 9 bases between. CDR1 and CDR2 from the germline V gene are MNHEY and SVGEGT.

CDR3 sequence reads: CASSRGTSGTTDTQYF. CDR3 DNA: TGTGCCAGCAGCCGGGGGACTAGCGGAACCACAGATACGCAGTATTTT. The gene calls are TRBV11-3 and TRBJ2-3; 11 bases agree with TRBD2. Trimming removed 5 bases from V and 2 bases from J; junction bases left unmatched: 6. Germline V lookup: CDR1 SGHNT, CDR2 YENEEA. The CDR3 totals 16 residues.

This clonotype was counted a few times. The genes are TRBV12-3 or TRBV12-4 and TRBJ2-7, with D perhaps matching TRBD2 (6 bases). This CDR3 contains 13 residues. V lost 8 bases to trimming and J lost 6 bases, with 17 bases between them. DNA for the CDR3: TGTGCCAGCGGGCGGGGCCTAAGTCCCGAGCAGTACTTC. This gives the protein CASGRGLSPEQYF.

This clonotype appeared a single time. The V call is TRBV4-1, the J call TRBJ2-5, with D tentatively TRBD1 or TRBD2 (5 bases each). The V end lost 1 base, the J end lost 4 bases, and 10 bases lay between the germline ends. The CDR3 extends over 14 amino acids. Germline CDR1 reads MGHRA; CDR2 reads YSYEKL. CDR3 sequence (DNA): TGCGCCAGCAGCCAAGTTCCAGGGAGAGAGACCCAGTACTTC. This sequence encodes CASSQVPGRETQYF.

Only a few counts were recorded for this clonotype. The J gene is TRBJ1-6, the V gene TRBV19; D not certain. The CDR3 is 14 residues long. CDR1 is LNHDA and CDR2 is SQIVND in the germline V gene (reference sequence). With 8 bases removed from V and 1 base from J, the gap between germline ends came to 9 bases. The CDR3 DNA sequence: TGTGCCAGTGCCCGGAAGTCCTATAATTCACCCCTCCACTTT. This translates into CASARKSYNSPLHF.

This clonotype was found a few times. This chain connects TRBV29-1 to TRBJ2-1; maybe TRBD1 (5 bases). The CDR3 has 14 residues. V dropped 4 bases and J dropped 1 base, with 11 bases sitting between them. CDR1 SQVTM and CDR2 ANQGSEA come from the germline V gene. The chain's CDR3 is CSVVSDTSYNEQFF. CDR3 nucleotide sequence: TGCAGCGTTGTATCGGACACATCCTACAATGAGCAGTTCTTC.

This clonotype appeared a few times. The chain employs TRBV6-5 and TRBJ1-2; TRBD1 matches at 8 bases. The CDR3 is 15 amino acids. The junction had 7 bases not matched to a gene; V was cut back by 0 bases and J by 7 bases. The V gene's germline CDR1 is MNHEY and CDR2 SVGAGI. The CDR3 bases are TGTGCCAGCAGTTACTCCCAACAGGGGGGCAGTGGCTACACCTTC. Residues: CASSYSQQGGSGYTF.

This clonotype was seen a handful of times. The chain joins TRBV6-5 to TRBJ2-7; D is perhaps TRBD1 (6 bases). This CDR3 contains 16 residues. The germline V and J ends were trimmed by 0 bases and 4 bases, with 16 bases remaining between them. Germline assignment: CDR1 MNHEY and CDR2 SVGAGI. CDR3 coding DNA: TGTGCCAGCAGTTACTCTCAGGGGTCAACGGTTTACGAGCAGTACTTC. Translation: CASSYSQGSTVYEQYF.

The table lists this clonotype with a count of one. Germline and junction disagree at one end, which may indicate a read error. The chain has TRBV3-1 and TRBJ1-5; D remains ambiguous. Germline CDR1 and CDR2: LGHDT and YNNKEL (reference sequence). The CDR3 sequence is 15 residues long. This CDR3 reads CASSQDHGVNQPQHF. CDR3 DNA sequence: TGTGCTAGCAGCCAAGATCATGGGGTAAATCAGCCCCAGCATTTT.

V and J are TRBV12-3 or TRBV12-4 and TRBJ2-7, with a weak D call TRBD2 (5 bases). The CDR3 is 13 amino acids. Deletions cut 0 bases from V and 4 bases from J, with 7 bases between. CDR3 amino acids: CASSLAGRYEQYF. The CDR3 bases are TGTGCCAGCAGTTTAGCGGGGAGATACGAGCAGTACTTC.

This clonotype turned up a few times. The genes are TRBV29-1 and TRBJ1-2; possible D gene TRBD1, 5 bases. The V gene lost 4 bases and the J gene lost 3 bases, with 12 bases spanning the gap. Per germline, CDR1 SQVTM and CDR2 ANQGSEA. The CDR3 totals 13 residues. CDR3: CSVGEGRYYGYTF. CDR3 sequence (DNA): TGCAGCGTTGGAGAGGGGAGGTACTATGGCTACACCTTC.

The chain couples TRBV30 to TRBJ2-3, with D uncertain. Germline assignment: CDR1 GTSNPN and CDR2 SVGIG (reference sequence). The CDR3 runs to 13 residues. V was shortened by 5 bases and J by 0 bases, with 9 bases between the two germline ends. CDR3 coding DNA: TGTGCCTGGGAGAGAGCTAGCACAGATACGCAGTATTTT. Translation gives CAWERASTDTQYF.

In this sample, this clonotype turned up a few times. V is TRBV5-1 and J is TRBJ2-3; D might be TRBD1 or TRBD2, each matching 5 bases. Trimming pared 9 bases from V and 7 bases from J, leaving 21 bases between. The germline V gene encodes CDR1 SGHRS and CDR2 YFSETQ. The CDR3 length is 14 residues. CDR3 region: CANRGVGPPHTQYF. The CDR3 DNA sequence: TGCGCCAACCGAGGGGTCGGCCCTCCACATACGCAGTATTTT.

The rearrangement links TRBV27 to TRBJ2-3, with a possible D match to TRBD2 (5 bases). V shed 3 bases and J shed 4 bases, with 17 bases lying between them. This CDR3 contains 16 residues. Germline CDR1 and CDR2: MNHEY and SMNVEV (reference sequence). CDR3 residues: CASSFLAGVRADTQYF. In DNA form, the CDR3 reads TGTGCCAGCAGTTTCCTCGCCGGGGTTAGGGCAGATACGCAGTATTTT.

This clonotype was recorded a few times. This CDR3 is CASSLVAFDRPKEEGYTF. The CDR3 nucleotides are TGTGCCAGCAGCTTAGTTGCATTCGACCGGCCGAAGGAAGAAGGCTACACCTTC. The chain recombines TRBV11-2 with TRBJ1-2; D call uncertain. V was cut by 1 base and J by 8 bases, with 26 bases left in between. Germline CDR1 is SGHAT and CDR2 is FQNNGV. This CDR3 is 18 amino acids long.

This clonotype was counted between two and nine times. The rearrangement uses TRBV4-3 and TRBJ1-3, with D unclear. V gave up 1 base and J gave up 0 bases, with 7 bases separating them. Germline-derived CDR1 and CDR2 are LGHNA and YSLEER. The CDR3 has 15 residues. The CDR3 sequence: CASSQGTASGNTIYF. CDR3 sequence (DNA): TGCGCCAGCAGCCAAGGGACGGCCTCTGGAAACACCATATATTTT.

This clonotype appeared a few times. The rearrangement links TRBV9 to TRBJ2-2; either TRBD1 or TRBD2 may supply D (5 bases each). CDR3 length: 16 residues. The germline CDR1 and CDR2 sequences are SGDLS and YYNGEE. The V end was cut by 0 bases, the J end by 2 bases, with 11 bases between. CDR3 coding DNA: TGTGCCAGCAGCGTAGACGGGACCCCAAACACCGGGGAGCTGTTTTTT. Translating gives CASSVDGTPNTGELFF.

The rearrangement joins TRBV27 to TRBJ1-2; D unclear. The CDR3 spans 14 residues. V was trimmed by 6 bases and J by 6 bases, leaving 17 bases between them. Germline V gene lookup returns CDR1 MNHEY and CDR2 SMNVEV (reference sequence). The CDR3 sequence: CASRARAPPDGYTF. As DNA, the CDR3 is TGTGCCAGCAGGGCTCGGGCCCCCCCGGATGGCTACACCTTC.

This clonotype has only a few counts. The chain couples TRBV5-1 to TRBJ1-1, with D possibly being TRBD1 (5 bases). The CDR3 spans 17 residues. Germline lookup yields CDR1 SGHRS and CDR2 YFSETQ. V lost 0 bases to trimming and J lost 6 bases, with 21 bases between them. CDR3 loop: CASSLALLQVGHSEAFF. The CDR3 DNA is TGCGCCAGCAGCTTGGCCTTGTTACAGGTAGGACACTCTGAAGCTTTCTTT.

The V and J genes are TRBV12-3 or TRBV12-4 and TRBJ2-3; no definite D call. The V gene lost 9 bases and the J gene lost 6 bases, with 19 bases spanning the gap. The CDR3 is 14 amino acids. The chain's CDR3 is CASPLAGSSDTQYF. The CDR3 region has the DNA TGTGCCAGTCCGTTGGCCGGGTCTTCGGATACGCAGTATTTT.